Listed below are T cell receptor beta chains from one sample, sequenced in a study of CD8+ T cells in alopecia areata. Repertoires were generated with immunoSEQ multiplex PCR, while TCRdb's copy carries only in-frame clones and drops some. This table holds hundreds of thousands of clones, 67% found once. The sequencing used CD4+ T cells sorted from blood, collected at week 0. The receptor source for this set is a human donor with alopecia areata. The CDR3 runs from the conserved cysteine through the conserved F or W. The D gene is left open where the match is weak. Clone sizes are given selectively: once, few, many, or a class where the clone is expanded.

CDR3 DNA	CDR3 protein	J gene	V gene	clone size	D gene
TGTGCCAGCAGCTTGGGACAGGTTGGAGATACGCAGTATTTT	CASSLGQVGDTQYF	TRBJ2-3	TRBV5-4	.	.
TGTGCCAGCAGCGTGAGGGGAAACACAGATACGCAGTATTTT	CASSVRGNTDTQYF	TRBJ2-3	TRBV9	.	.
TGTGCCAGCTGTCTCAGGGATGATCAGCCCCAGCATTTT	CASCLRDDQPQHF	TRBJ1-5	TRBV6-6	.	.
TGCGCCAGTAGAGCAGGGACGACAAACACCGGGGAGCTGTTTTTT	CASRAGTTNTGELFF	TRBJ2-2	TRBV5-1	.	.
TGTGCCAGCAGTTTACAGGGCAGCACAGATACGCAGTATTTT	CASSLQGSTDTQYF	TRBJ2-3	TRBV2	once	.
TGCAGCGGAGGGTTCATGAACACTGAAGCTTTCTTT	CSGGFMNTEAFF	TRBJ1-1	TRBV29-1	.	.
TGCAGCGTTGTTTCCAGGGCGTCCTACGAGCAGTACTTC	CSVVSRASYEQYF	TRBJ2-7	TRBV29-1	.	.
TGCGCCAGCAGCAGGTGGCGAGAGACCCAGTACTTC	CASSRWRETQYF	TRBJ2-5	TRBV5-1	.	.
TGCAGCGTTGGGGGGAATGGCTACACCTTC	CSVGGNGYTF	TRBJ1-2	TRBV29-1	.	.
TGTGCCAGCAGCCCTACATCTTCGGGCACAGATACGCAGTATTTT	CASSPTSSGTDTQYF	TRBJ2-3	TRBV7-9	once	.
TGTGCCAGCGGACGGGAGACCCAGTACTTC	CASGRETQYF	TRBJ2-5	TRBV27	.	.